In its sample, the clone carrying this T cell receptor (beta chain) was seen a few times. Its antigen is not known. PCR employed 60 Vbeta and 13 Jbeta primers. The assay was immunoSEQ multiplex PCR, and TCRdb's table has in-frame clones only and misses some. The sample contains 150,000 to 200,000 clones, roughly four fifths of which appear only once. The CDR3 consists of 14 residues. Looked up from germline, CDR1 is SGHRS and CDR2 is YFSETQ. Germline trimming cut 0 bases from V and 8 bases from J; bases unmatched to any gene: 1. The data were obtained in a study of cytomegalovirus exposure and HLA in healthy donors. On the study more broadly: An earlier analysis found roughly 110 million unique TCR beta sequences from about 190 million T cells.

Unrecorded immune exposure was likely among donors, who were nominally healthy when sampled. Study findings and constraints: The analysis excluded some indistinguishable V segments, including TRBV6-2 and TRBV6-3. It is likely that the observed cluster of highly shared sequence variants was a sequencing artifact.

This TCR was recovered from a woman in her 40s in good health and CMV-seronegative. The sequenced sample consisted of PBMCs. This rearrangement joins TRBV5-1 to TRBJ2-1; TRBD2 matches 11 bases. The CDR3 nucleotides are TGCGCCAGCAGCTTGGTAGCGGGAGGGTATGAGCAGTTCTTC. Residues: CASSLVAGGYEQFF.